In its sample, the clone carrying this TCR beta chain was seen many times. The antigen remains undetermined. The read ends 3 residues early relative to the CDR3; the germline J gene fills the gap. The CDR3 sequence is 13 residues long. V lost 3 bases, J lost 4 bases, and 12 bases lay in between. Germline V CDR1 and CDR2: GTSNPN, SVGIG (reference sequence). Equal genomic DNA amounts from CVID and control samples were sequenced. Libraries were prepared by immunoSEQ multiplex PCR; TCRdb keeps only in-frame clonotypes and omits some of them. This sample carries fewer than 65,000 clones, none of them present only once. The data belong to a study of T cell clonality in common variable immunodeficiency. Study-wide results and limits: CVID subjects shared fewer TCRbeta clones than healthy controls did. Common variable immunodeficiency TCR beta sequences reportedly had fewer deletions and N-nucleotide insertions.

The chain has TRBV30 and TRBJ1-2; TRBD1 might be the D (5 bases). Sequenced material: peripheral blood mononuclear cells. This receptor was obtained from a person aged 18 to 75 in good health. The DNA read from the CDR3 is TGTGCCTGGAGCCTGGGGCGGGGCTATGGC. Its protein product is CAWSLGRGYG. The whole CDR3 reads CAWSLGRGYGYTF.